The 6 T cell receptor beta chains given below trace back to one sample, sequenced in a study of T-cell reconstitution after alpha-beta-depleted transplantation in children. Preparing the TCRbeta library involved the use of unique molecular identifiers. From the PCR reads, TCRdb called clonotypes with MiXCR, one entry per CDR3 protein. This table has roughly 500,000 distinct CDR3 sequences, about an eighth appearing once. The source material was PBMCs from the stem cell graft donor, sampled from the stem cell graft. The receptors here all came from a human donor who donated a stem cell graft to a child with combined immunodeficiency.

This clonotype has at least ten counts. The chain recombines TRBV20-1 with TRBJ2-5; D call uncertain. Germline CDR1 and CDR2: DFQATT and SNEGSKA (reference sequence). V lost 2 bases and J 2 bases, leaving 9 bases between the germline ends. CDR3 size: 13 residues. The CDR3 DNA reads as TGCAGTGCTAGATTCGGCTGGCAAGAGACCCAGTACTTC. It is translated as CSARFGWQETQYF.

This rearrangement joins TRBV18 to TRBJ1-3; TRBD1 aligns across 8 bases. Unmatched junction bases numbered 3, after V lost 0 bases and J lost 2 bases. The CDR3 length is 16 residues. CDR1 is KGHSH and CDR2 is LQKENI in the germline V gene. The CDR3 DNA follows: TGTGCCAGCTCACCACCGTCCAGGGGGCCTGGAAACACCATATATTTT. It codes for CASSPPSRGPGNTIYF.

This clonotype came up a few times. The rearrangement joins TRBV27 to TRBJ1-3, with 7 bases lining up with TRBD1. The CDR3 has 13 residues. The junction had 3 bases not matched to a gene; V was cut back by 6 bases and J by 4 bases. Per germline, CDR1 MNHEY and CDR2 SMNVEV (reference sequence). CDR3 DNA sequence: TGTGCCAGCAGACGACAGGGCGGAAACACCATATATTTT. This encodes CASRRQGGNTIYF.

This clonotype occurred many times. CDR3 sequence (DNA): TGTGCCAGCACCGAAGAAAACAGAGAGACCCAGTACTTC. Translation gives CASTEENRETQYF. This chain links TRBV12-3 or TRBV12-4 with TRBJ2-5; no clear D gene. V was shortened by 7 bases and J by 4 bases, with 13 bases between the two germline ends. This CDR3 spans 13 amino acids.

This clonotype was counted only a few times. This chain connects TRBV7-9 to TRBJ1-4; 9 positions match TRBD1. CDR1 is SEHNR and CDR2 is FQNEAQ in the germline V gene (reference sequence). V lost 6 bases to trimming and J lost 8 bases; unmatched junction nucleotides: 4. The CDR3 contains 13 residues. For the CDR3, the DNA is TGTGCCAGCAGACAGGGGGCCGGGGAAAAACTGTTTTTT. Encoded protein: CASRQGAGEKLFF.

The chain employs TRBV7-2 and TRBJ2-7, with 8 bases fitting TRBD1. V was clipped by 6 bases and J by 2 bases; unmatched bases: 9. CDR3 length equals 15 residues. Per the germline V gene, CDR1 is SGHTA and CDR2 is FQGNSA. The CDR3 is CASSKSGTGAYEQYF. The CDR3 DNA follows: TGTGCCAGCAGTAAATCCGGGACAGGAGCCTACGAGCAGTACTTC.